The clone carrying this TCR beta chain was recorded a few times. Antigen unknown. The germline V gene encodes CDR1 SGHDN and CDR2 FVKESK. The CDR3 spans 16 residues. Trimming took 1 base from V and 5 from J; bases not matched to a gene: 10. These data belong to a study of early T cells in non-severe SARS-CoV-2 infection. For the study at large: The authors sequenced bulk RNA from unsorted whole blood, leaving chains unpaired. Study-wide results and caveats: VDJdb-based annotation leaned toward anti-spike CD8 responses and missed private and CD4 specificities.

Unique molecular identifiers were added to individual cDNA molecules. Via MiXCR, TCRdb re-called the 5' RACE reads, giving one row per CDR3 protein. The sample carries about 77,000 distinct CDR3 sequences, 5% recorded once. The rearrangement joins TRBV14 to TRBJ1-2; 7 bases are a match to TRBD1. The receptor was derived from an adult who was a healthcare worker with PCR-confirmed SARS-CoV-2 infection or an uninfected control (not recorded which). The sequenced sample was whole blood, obtained at baseline. The CDR3 DNA sequence: TGTGCCAGCAGCCAAGTGAAGGGGGCCGCCCCATATGGCTACACCTTC. Translation: CASSQVKGAAPYGYTF.